These 21 T cell receptor beta chains came from one sample sequenced in a study of Graves' ophthalmopathy and Graves' hyperthyroidism. Researchers took RNA transcripts and amplified TCR beta CDR3 regions from them. HTBI primers were used in a first-round RT-PCR, which preceded a second-round multiplex PCR. One entry per CDR3 protein results from TCRdb running MiXCR on the multiplex PCR reads. The repertoire holds over a million distinct CDR3 sequences, with 35% to 40% as singletons. The sample was peripheral blood or thyroid tissue (not recorded which). Receptors were obtained from an adult man with Graves' hyperthyroidism.

This clonotype was counted only a few times. The CDR3: CASSLDGGLTEAFF. The CDR3 bases are TGTGCCAGCAGTTTAGATGGGGGACTAACTGAAGCTTTCTTT. The chain is built from TRBV27 and TRBJ1-1, with D possibly TRBD1 on 5 matching bases. The CDR3 has 14 amino acids. Germline CDR1 MNHEY, CDR2 SMNVEV (reference sequence). Between the trimmed V and J ends, which lost 2 bases and 5 bases, there was a span of 12 bases.

In this sample, this clonotype turned up a few times. CDR3 protein: CASSRQGPSWPQHF. In DNA, the CDR3 is TGTGCCAGCAGCCGCCAGGGACCTTCTTGGCCCCAGCATTTT. This chain uses TRBV7-2 with TRBJ1-5; a weak D match, TRBD1 (5 bases). The CDR3 is 14 amino acids. The V gene lost 5 bases and the J gene lost 9 bases, with 17 bases spanning the gap. Germline values: CDR1 SGHTA, CDR2 FQGNSA. Drawing the rest from reference TRBV7-2 and TRBJ1-5, the complete variable domain is GAGVSQSPSNKVTEKGKDVELRCDPISGHTALYWYRQSLGQGLEFLIYFQGNSAPDKSGLPSDRFSAERTGGSVSTLTIQRTQQEDSAVYLCASSRQGPSWPQHFGDGTRLSIL.

V and J are TRBV25-1 and TRBJ2-1, with 14 bases aligning to TRBD2. V lost 2 bases and J lost 8; bases outside the gene matches: 8. The CDR3 is 17 residues long. From germline, CDR1 is MGHDK and CDR2 SYGVNS. CDR3 sequence: CASSEGRRLAGGDEQFF. As DNA, the CDR3 is TGTGCCAGCAGTGAAGGCAGGCGACTAGCGGGAGGGGATGAGCAGTTCTTC.

With respect to this clonotype: One end of the junction fails to match germline, which may point to a read error. The chain carries TRBV7-8 and TRBJ1-4; 8 bases agree with TRBD1. The CDR3 has 12 residues. From germline, CDR1 is SGHVS and CDR2 FQNEAQ. This CDR3 reads CASSYGTGRPNF. The CDR3 DNA follows: TGTGCCAGCAGCTACGGGACAGGCAGACCTAATTTT.

The chain is built from TRBV7-9 and TRBJ1-2, with a tentative D call TRBD1 (6 bases). Germline V gene data show CDR1 as SEHNR and CDR2 as FQNEAQ (reference sequence). The CDR3 consists of 14 residues. Trimming took off 0 bases at V and 4 bases at J, with 9 bases between the two ends. DNA for the CDR3: TGTGCCAGCAGCTTAGCGGGACACCTCTATGGCTACACCTTC. Amino acid sequence: CASSLAGHLYGYTF.

As to this clonotype: The conserved phenylalanine or tryptophan is not found at the CDR3 terminus, so this likely reflects a read error. Because the CDR3's place on the DNA is in doubt, the DNA is left out and the CDR3 is given as listed by TCRdb. CDR3 residues: CASSFKRVS. This chain links TRBV7-2 with TRBJ2-6; the DNA was not used to check the table's D call, TRBD2. The CDR3 region is 9 residues in length, termini included. Per the germline V gene, CDR1 is SGHTA and CDR2 is FQGNSA.

The chain couples TRBV7-2 to TRBJ2-5; D unresolved. The CDR3 spans 17 residues. CDR1 and CDR2 (germline): SGHTA, FQGNSA. The germline V and J ends were trimmed by 3 bases and 5 bases, with 22 bases remaining between them. The CDR3 region has the DNA TGTGCCAGCAGCTTTGGAGCGTCAGGTGGGGTGCAGGAGACCCAGTACTTC. Encoded protein: CASSFGASGGVQETQYF.

The gene calls are TRBV28 and TRBJ2-7, with D possibly matching TRBD1 (7 bases). Germline V gives CDR1 MDHEN, CDR2 SYDVKM. Trimming removed 7 bases from V and 4 bases from J, with 20 bases in between. The length of the CDR3 is 15 residues. The CDR3 nucleotides read TGTGCCAGCACCGCCGGAGGGACAGATTATTACGAGCAGTACTTC. This gives the protein CASTAGGTDYYEQYF.

V is TRBV27 and J is TRBJ2-5; D might be TRBD1 (6 bases). Trimming took off 5 bases at V and 7 bases at J, with 17 bases between the two ends. The CDR3 has 14 amino acids. From germline, CDR1 is MNHEY and CDR2 SMNVEV (reference sequence). CDR3 sequence (DNA): TGTGCCAGCAGTCCACACAGGGCTCCGGGGACCCAGTACTTC. This sequence encodes CASSPHRAPGTQYF.

This clonotype was seen only once. The chain recombines TRBV29-1 with TRBJ1-1, with a weak D call TRBD1 (6 bases). This CDR3 comprises 12 residues. V was pared by 7 bases and J by 7 bases, with 16 bases between. Germline assignment: CDR1 SQVTM and CDR2 ANQGSEA. The CDR3 nucleotides are TGCAGCGCTAGGGGGTTCAGACATGAAGCTTTCTTT. Translated: CSARGFRHEAFF.

This clonotype was recorded at least ten times. The rearrangement uses TRBV20-1 and TRBJ1-6, with D perhaps TRBD1 (5 bases). The V gene lost 8 bases and the J gene lost 1 base, with 9 bases spanning the gap. The CDR3 is 13 amino acids. Germline lookup yields CDR1 DFQATT and CDR2 SNEGSKA (reference sequence). The CDR3 DNA sequence: TGCAGTTCCAGGGCTTCCTATAATTCACCCCTCCACTTT. It is translated as CSSRASYNSPLHF.

In this sample, this clonotype turned up a few times. This chain joins TRBV10-3 and TRBJ2-7, with D possibly being TRBD1 (6 bases). V was cut by 10 bases and J by 2 bases, with 12 bases left in between. This CDR3 is 12 amino acids long. Germline CDR1 and CDR2: ENHRY and SYGVKD. CDR3 sequence reads: CATKDSPYEQYF. CDR3 nucleotide sequence: TGTGCCACCAAGGACAGCCCCTACGAGCAGTACTTC.

The gene calls are TRBV7-2 and TRBJ2-2; 9 nucleotides agree with TRBD1. The CDR3 contains 17 residues. Germline CDR1 is SGHTA and CDR2 is FQGNSA. V shed 1 base and J 9 bases; nucleotides not matched to a gene: 12. CDR3 loop: CASSLVGTGMILRELFF. CDR3 coding DNA: TGTGCCAGCAGCTTAGTTGGGACAGGGATGATTCTACGGGAGCTGTTTTTT. Complete variable domain (other parts from reference TRBV7-2 and TRBJ2-2): GAGVSQSPSNKVTEKGKDVELRCDPISGHTALYWYRQSLGQGLEFLIYFQGNSAPDKSGLPSDRFSAERTGGSVSTLTIQRTQQEDSAVYLCASSLVGTGMILRELFFGEGSRLTVL.

The chain uses TRBV12-3 or TRBV12-4 and TRBJ2-2; tentative D call: TRBD2 (5 bases). The CDR3 is made up of 13 amino acids. Trimming cost V 10 bases and J 5 bases, with 14 bases left between them. For the CDR3, the DNA is TGTGCCATTCGTCTTCGGGGTACCGGGGAGCTGTTTTTT. Its protein is CAIRLRGTGELFF.

This clonotype was seen only a few times. The chain carries TRBV20-1 and TRBJ2-7, with 10 bases fitting TRBD2. CDR3 length equals 14 residues. V was pared by 5 bases and J by 1 base, with 5 bases of the junction left unmatched. Per the germline V gene, CDR1 is DFQATT and CDR2 is SNEGSKA (reference sequence). The DNA for the CDR3 is TGCAGTGCTCACAGCGGGAGGGCTTCCTACGAGCAGTACTTC. Translating gives CSAHSGRASYEQYF.

The chain's CDR3 is CAIRSGTGGFRDEQFF. The CDR3 DNA follows: TGTGCCATCAGATCCGGGACAGGGGGGTTTAGGGATGAGCAGTTCTTC. The rearrangement joins TRBV10-3 to TRBJ2-5; TRBD1 matches 11 bases. With the DNA end fitting TRBJ2-1 better, the J assignment may be wrong. Germline-derived CDR1 and CDR2 are ENHRY and SYGVKD. The CDR3 is made up of 16 amino acids.

The chain recombines TRBV10-3 with TRBJ2-7; D gene ambiguous. Deletions cut 10 bases from V and 7 bases from J, with 11 bases between. Per the germline V gene, CDR1 is ENHRY and CDR2 is SYGVKD. This CDR3 spans 10 amino acids. The CDR3 nucleotides are TGTGCCAGCGTACTCCGAGAGCAGTACTTC. This sequence encodes CASVLREQYF.

This clonotype was counted many times. V and J are TRBV7-2 and TRBJ2-5, with 7 bases fitting TRBD2. The CDR3 contains 16 residues. The trim removed 5 bases at V and 2 bases at J, leaving 11 bases unmatched. Per the germline V gene, CDR1 is SGHTA and CDR2 is FQGNSA. CDR3 region: CASSTVGGGNQETQYF. In DNA form, the CDR3 reads TGTGCCAGCAGCACCGTTGGCGGGGGAAATCAAGAGACCCAGTACTTC. Full variable domain (rest looked up from reference TRBV7-2 and TRBJ2-5): GAGVSQSPSNKVTEKGKDVELRCDPISGHTALYWYRQSLGQGLEFLIYFQGNSAPDKSGLPSDRFSAERTGGSVSTLTIQRTQQEDSAVYLCASSTVGGGNQETQYFGPGTRLLVL.

This clonotype was recorded at least ten times. The J gene is TRBJ2-7, the V gene TRBV7-9; 9 bases line up with TRBD2. V dropped 5 bases and J dropped 5; count of bases not matched to a gene: 10. The CDR3 is made up of 15 amino acids. Per germline, CDR1 SEHNR and CDR2 FQNEAQ (reference sequence). CDR3 amino acids: CASSPWTSAWDEQYF. The CDR3 nucleotides are TGTGCCAGCAGCCCATGGACTAGCGCCTGGGACGAGCAGTACTTC.

This clonotype has just one count. The missing conserved phenylalanine or tryptophan at the end of this CDR3 makes a read error likely. It is unclear where the CDR3 begins or ends on the DNA, so no DNA is shown, and the CDR3 is as TCRdb lists it. V usage is TRBV20-1 and J usage is TRBJ2-7. The CDR3 numbers 8 amino acids, ends counted. CDR1 and CDR2 from the germline V gene are DFQATT and SNEGSKA (reference sequence). CDR3: CSASGFGI.

The chain recombines TRBV28 with TRBJ1-1; 8 bases are shared with TRBD1. CDR3 length equals 15 residues. Per the germline V gene, CDR1 is MDHEN and CDR2 is SYDVKM. J gave up 1 base and V 7 bases, and 8 bases lay outside the gene matches. The CDR3 DNA sequence: TGTGCCAGCAACCTACCGGGGACAGGGAACACTGAAGCTTTCTTT. Translating gives CASNLPGTGNTEAFF.